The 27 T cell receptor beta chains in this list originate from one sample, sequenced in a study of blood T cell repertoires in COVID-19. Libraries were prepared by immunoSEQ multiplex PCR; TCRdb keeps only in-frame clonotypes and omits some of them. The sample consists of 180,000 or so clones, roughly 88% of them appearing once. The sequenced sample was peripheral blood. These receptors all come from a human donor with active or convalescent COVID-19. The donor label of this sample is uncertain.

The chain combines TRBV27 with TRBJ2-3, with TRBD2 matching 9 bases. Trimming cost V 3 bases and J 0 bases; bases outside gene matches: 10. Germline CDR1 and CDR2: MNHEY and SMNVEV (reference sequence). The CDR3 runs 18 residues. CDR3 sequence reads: CASSFEGRRGGSTDTQYF. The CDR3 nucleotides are TGTGCCAGCAGTTTCGAAGGGAGGCGGGGGGGGAGCACAGATACGCAGTATTTT.

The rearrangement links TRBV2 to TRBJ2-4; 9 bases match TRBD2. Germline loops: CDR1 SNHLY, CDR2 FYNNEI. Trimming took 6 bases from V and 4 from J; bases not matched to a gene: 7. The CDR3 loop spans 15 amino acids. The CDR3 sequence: CASRPPGLAKNIQYF. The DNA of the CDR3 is TGTGCCAGCAGGCCTCCGGGACTAGCTAAAAACATTCAGTACTTC.

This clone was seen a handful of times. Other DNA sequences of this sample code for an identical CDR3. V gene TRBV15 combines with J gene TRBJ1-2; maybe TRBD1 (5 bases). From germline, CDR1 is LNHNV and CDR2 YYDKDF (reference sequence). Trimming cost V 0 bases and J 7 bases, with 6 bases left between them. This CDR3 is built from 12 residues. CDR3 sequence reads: CATSRDQGGYTF. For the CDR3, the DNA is TGTGCCACCAGCAGAGATCAGGGTGGCTACACCTTC.

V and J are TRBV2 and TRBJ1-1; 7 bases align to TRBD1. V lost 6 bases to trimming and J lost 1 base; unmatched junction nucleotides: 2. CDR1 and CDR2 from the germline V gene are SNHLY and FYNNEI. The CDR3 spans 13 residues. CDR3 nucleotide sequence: TGTGCCAGCAGCAGGACAGGGAACACTGAAGCTTTCTTT. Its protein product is CASSRTGNTEAFF.

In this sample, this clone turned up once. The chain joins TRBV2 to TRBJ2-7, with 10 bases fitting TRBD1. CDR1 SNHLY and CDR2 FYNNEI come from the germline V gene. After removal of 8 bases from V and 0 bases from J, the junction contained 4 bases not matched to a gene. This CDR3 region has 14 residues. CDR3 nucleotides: TGTGCCAGCCTCCGGGACAGGGGCTCCTACGAGCAGTACTTC. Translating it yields CASLRDRGSYEQYF.

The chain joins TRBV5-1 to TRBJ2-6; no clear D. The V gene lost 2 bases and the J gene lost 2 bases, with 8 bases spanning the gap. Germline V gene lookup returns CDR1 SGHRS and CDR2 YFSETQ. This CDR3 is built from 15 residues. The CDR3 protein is CASSFSFAGANVLTF. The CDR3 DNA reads TGCGCCAGCAGCTTTAGCTTTGCTGGGGCCAACGTCCTGACTTTC.

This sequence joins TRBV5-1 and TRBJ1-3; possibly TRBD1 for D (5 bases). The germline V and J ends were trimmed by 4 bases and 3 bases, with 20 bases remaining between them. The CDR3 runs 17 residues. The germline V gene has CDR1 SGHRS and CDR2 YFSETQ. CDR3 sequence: CASSPASGGSGGNTIYF. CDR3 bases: TGCGCCAGCAGCCCCGCATCCGGGGGATCGGGTGGAAACACCATATATTTT.

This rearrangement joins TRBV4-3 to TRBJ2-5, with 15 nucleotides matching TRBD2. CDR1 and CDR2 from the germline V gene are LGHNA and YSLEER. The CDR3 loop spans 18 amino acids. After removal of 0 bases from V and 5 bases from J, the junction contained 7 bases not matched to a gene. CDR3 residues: CASSQERGLAGGQETQYF. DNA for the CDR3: TGCGCCAGCAGCCAAGAGAGAGGACTAGCGGGGGGGCAGGAGACCCAGTACTTC.

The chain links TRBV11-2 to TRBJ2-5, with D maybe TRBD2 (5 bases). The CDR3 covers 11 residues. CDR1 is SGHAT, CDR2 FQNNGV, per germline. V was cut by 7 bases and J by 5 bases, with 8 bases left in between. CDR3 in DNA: TGTGCCAGCACCCCGGGGGAGACCCAGTACTTC. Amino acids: CASTPGETQYF.

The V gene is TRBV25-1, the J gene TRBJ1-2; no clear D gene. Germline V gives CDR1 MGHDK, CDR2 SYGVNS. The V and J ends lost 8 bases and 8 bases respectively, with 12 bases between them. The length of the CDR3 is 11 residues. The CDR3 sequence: CASGELLGYTF. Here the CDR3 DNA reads TGTGCCAGCGGGGAGTTACTAGGCTACACCTTC.

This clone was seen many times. The CDR3 nucleotides read TGTGCCAGCAGCTTAGGACACGGCAATCAGCCCCAGCATTTT. Translating gives CASSLGHGNQPQHF. The chain is built from TRBV7-9 and TRBJ1-5, with D uncertain. Per the germline V gene, CDR1 is SEHNR and CDR2 is FQNEAQ (reference sequence). The CDR3 is 14 amino acids. V was clipped by 1 base and J by 2 bases, with 6 bases between them.

In DNA, the CDR3 is TGTGCCAGCCACCTCCTTGCCGGGTTTGGCTACACCTTC. Its translation: CASHLLAGFGYTF. The chain joins TRBV28 to TRBJ1-2; D unresolved. Trimming stripped 8 bases from V and 7 bases from J, with 17 bases between. This CDR3 region has 13 residues. The V gene's germline CDR1 is MDHEN and CDR2 SYDVKM.

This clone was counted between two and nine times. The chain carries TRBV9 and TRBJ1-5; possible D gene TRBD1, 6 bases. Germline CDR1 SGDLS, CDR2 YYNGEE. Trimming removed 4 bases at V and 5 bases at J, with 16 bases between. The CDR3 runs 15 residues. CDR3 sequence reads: CASSFTSGADQPQHF. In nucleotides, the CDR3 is TGTGCCAGCAGCTTCACCTCAGGGGCGGATCAGCCCCAGCATTTT.

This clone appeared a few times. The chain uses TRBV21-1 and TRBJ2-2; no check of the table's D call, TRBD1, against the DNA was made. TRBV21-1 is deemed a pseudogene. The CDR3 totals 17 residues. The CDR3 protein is CASSRPLGTGAAGELFF. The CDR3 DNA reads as TGTGCCAGCAGCCGCCCCCTAGGGACAGGGGCGGCCGGGGAGCTGTTTTTT.

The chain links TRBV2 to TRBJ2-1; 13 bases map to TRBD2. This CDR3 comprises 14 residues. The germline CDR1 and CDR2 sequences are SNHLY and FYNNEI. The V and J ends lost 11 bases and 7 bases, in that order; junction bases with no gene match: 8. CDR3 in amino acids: CAGSLAGGLNEQFF. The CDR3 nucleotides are TGTGCCGGATCACTAGCGGGAGGGCTGAATGAGCAGTTCTTC.

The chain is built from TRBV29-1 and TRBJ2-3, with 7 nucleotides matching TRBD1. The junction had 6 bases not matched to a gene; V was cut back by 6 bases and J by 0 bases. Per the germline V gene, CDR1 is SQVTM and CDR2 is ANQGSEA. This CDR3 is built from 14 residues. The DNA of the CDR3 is TGCAGCGTCGGACAGGTCAAGAGCACAGATACGCAGTATTTT. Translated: CSVGQVKSTDTQYF.

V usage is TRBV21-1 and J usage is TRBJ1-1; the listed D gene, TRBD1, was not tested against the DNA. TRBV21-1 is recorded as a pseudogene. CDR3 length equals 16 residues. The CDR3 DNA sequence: TGTGCCAGCAGCAGATCCGGGACAGGGGGTATCACTGAAGCTTTCTTT. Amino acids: CASSRSGTGGITEAFF.

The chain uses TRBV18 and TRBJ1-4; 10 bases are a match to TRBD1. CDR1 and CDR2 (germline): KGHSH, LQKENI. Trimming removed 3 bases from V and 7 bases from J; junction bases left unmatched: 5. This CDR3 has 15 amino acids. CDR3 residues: CASSPVRTGGEKLFF. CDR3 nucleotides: TGTGCCAGCTCACCGGTTAGGACAGGGGGTGAAAAACTGTTTTTT.

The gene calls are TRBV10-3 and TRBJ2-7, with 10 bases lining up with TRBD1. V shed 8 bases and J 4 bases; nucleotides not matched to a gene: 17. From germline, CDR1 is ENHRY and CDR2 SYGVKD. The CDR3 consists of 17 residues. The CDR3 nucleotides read TGTGCCATCGGTGGACAGGGGGAGGCGGGGGGACGGTACGAGCAGTACTTC. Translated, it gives CAIGGQGEAGGRYEQYF.

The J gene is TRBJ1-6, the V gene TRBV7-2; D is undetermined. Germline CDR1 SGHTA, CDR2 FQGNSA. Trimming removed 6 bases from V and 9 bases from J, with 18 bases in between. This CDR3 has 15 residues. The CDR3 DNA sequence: TGTGCCAGCAGTCAAGGGAGGAATTGGGGTTCACCCCTCCACTTT. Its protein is CASSQGRNWGSPLHF.

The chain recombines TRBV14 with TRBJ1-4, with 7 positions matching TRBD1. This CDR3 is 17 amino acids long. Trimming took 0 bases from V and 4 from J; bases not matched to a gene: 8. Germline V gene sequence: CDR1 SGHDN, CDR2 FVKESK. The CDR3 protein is CASSQEGGQVLNEKLFF. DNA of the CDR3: TGTGCCAGCAGCCAAGAAGGTGGACAGGTCCTTAATGAAAAACTGTTTTTT.

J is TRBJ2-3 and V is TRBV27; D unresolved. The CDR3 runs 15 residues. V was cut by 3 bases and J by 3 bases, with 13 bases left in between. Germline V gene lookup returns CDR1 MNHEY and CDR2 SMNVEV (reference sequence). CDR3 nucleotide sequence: TGTGCCAGCAGTTTGGGCATCTTTCTGACAGATACGCAGTATTTT. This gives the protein CASSLGIFLTDTQYF.

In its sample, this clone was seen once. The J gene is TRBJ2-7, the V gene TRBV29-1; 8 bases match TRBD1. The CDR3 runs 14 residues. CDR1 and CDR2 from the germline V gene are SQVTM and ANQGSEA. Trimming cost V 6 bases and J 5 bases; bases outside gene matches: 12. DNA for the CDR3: TGCAGCGTGCAGCGGACAGGGACCCTCCACGAGCAGTACTTC. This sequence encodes CSVQRTGTLHEQYF.

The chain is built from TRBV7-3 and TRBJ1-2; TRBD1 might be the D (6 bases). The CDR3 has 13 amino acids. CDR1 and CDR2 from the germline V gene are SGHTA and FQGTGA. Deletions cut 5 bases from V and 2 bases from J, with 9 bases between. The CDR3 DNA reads TGTGCCAGCAGCCCGGACAGAAACTATGGCTACACCTTC. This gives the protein CASSPDRNYGYTF.

CDR3: CASRPWAQSTDTQYF. The CDR3 DNA sequence: TGTGCCAGTAGGCCTTGGGCTCAGAGCACAGATACGCAGTATTTT. This chain links TRBV19 with TRBJ2-3, with D uncertain. Germline CDR1 LNHDA, CDR2 SQIVND (reference sequence). The CDR3 consists of 15 residues. Trimming left V 6 bases short and J 0 bases short, with 13 bases between.

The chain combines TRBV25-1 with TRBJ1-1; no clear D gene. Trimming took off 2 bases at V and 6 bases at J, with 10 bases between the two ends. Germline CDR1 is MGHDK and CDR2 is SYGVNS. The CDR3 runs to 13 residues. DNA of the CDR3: TGTGCCAGCAGTGAAGTAGAGGGATCTGAAGCTTTCTTT. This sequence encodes CASSEVEGSEAFF.

The CDR3 coding sequence is TGTGCCAGCAGCCCTGGACTAGCGGGAGGATCAGATACGCAGTATTTT. It codes for CASSPGLAGGSDTQYF. The gene calls are TRBV11-3 and TRBJ2-3, with 14 bases lining up with TRBD2. The CDR3 loop spans 16 amino acids. V was pared by 5 bases and J by 4 bases, with 5 bases of the junction left unmatched. Looked up from germline, CDR1 is SGHNT and CDR2 is YENEEA.